This is a list of T cell receptor beta chains from one sample in a study of shared clonotypes between healthy human individuals. Repertoires were generated with immunoSEQ multiplex PCR, while TCRdb's copy carries only in-frame clones and drops some. The sample yields roughly 2 million clones, about 95% seen once. Sequenced input: naive CD4+ T cells sorted from blood. The origin of the receptors is a young man in good health. Both conserved end residues are part of each CDR3. D genes are given only for firm matches. Size is stated for part of the rows, as once, few or many counts, or as a class when the clone is expanded.

TRBV5-1,.,TRBJ2-1,TRBD2,CASSLGTSGFLWYSYNEQFF,TGCGCCAGCAGCTTGGGGACTAGCGGGTTCCTTTGGTACTCCTACAATGAGCAGTTCTTC
TRBV4-1,.,TRBJ2-3,TRBD2,CASSQLAGGKDTQYF,TGCGCCAGCAGCCAGTTAGCGGGAGGGAAAGATACGCAGTATTTT
TRBV6-4,.,TRBJ1-5,.,CASSPEVNQPQHF,TGTGCCAGCAGTCCTGAGGTGAATCAGCCCCAGCATTTT
TRBV9,.,TRBJ2-3,.,CASSVGGTDTQYF,TGTGCCAGCAGCGTAGGCGGCACAGATACGCAGTATTTT
TRBV5-6,.,TRBJ1-1,TRBD1,CASSPGDRGRVTEAFF,TGTGCCAGCAGCCCCGGGGACAGGGGGCGCGTTACTGAAGCTTTCTTT
TRBV4-3,.,TRBJ2-1,TRBD2,CASSQAPGLGVGEQFF,TGCGCCAGCAGCCAAGCGCCGGGACTAGGGGTAGGTGAGCAGTTCTTC
TRBV28,.,TRBJ2-7,TRBD1,CASSVRDSLSYEQYF,TGTGCCAGCAGTGTCCGGGACAGCCTCTCCTACGAGCAGTACTTC
TRBV10-3,.,TRBJ1-1,TRBD1,CAIKGTATEAFF,TGTGCCATAAAGGGGACAGCCACTGAAGCTTTCTTT
TRBV7-7,.,TRBJ2-1,TRBD2,CASSRLAGDANEQFF,TGTGCTAGCAGCAGACTAGCGGGAGACGCGAATGAGCAGTTCTTC
TRBV6-5,.,TRBJ1-3,TRBD1,CASSPHRGRGNTIYF,TGTGCCAGCAGTCCCCACAGGGGGCGAGGAAACACCATATATTTT
TRBV9,.,TRBJ2-1,TRBD1,CASSVGQGYFNNEQFF,TGTGCCAGCAGCGTAGGACAGGGCTACTTCAACAATGAGCAGTTCTTC
TRBV20-1,.,TRBJ2-3,.,CSATKDTQYF,TGCAGTGCAACAAAGGATACGCAGTATTTT
TRBV7-9,.,TRBJ2-5,.,CASSSGTPRETQYF,TGTGCCAGCAGCTCCGGGACACCTCGAGAGACCCAGTACTTC
TRBV5-4,.,TRBJ2-6,.,CASSLAGANVLTF,TGTGCCAGCAGCTTGGCCGGGGCCAACGTCCTGACTTTC
TRBV6-1,.,TRBJ1-2,TRBD1,CASSRDREYGYTF,TGTGCCAGCAGCCGGGACAGGGAGTATGGCTACACCTTC
TRBV6-6,.,TRBJ1-1,.,CATHREPNTEAFF,TGTGCCACCCATCGGGAGCCGAACACTGAAGCTTTCTTT
TRBV6-6,.,TRBJ2-7,TRBD1,CASSYQGQIYEQYF,TGTGCCAGCAGTTACCAGGGACAGATCTACGAGCAGTACTTC
TRBV2,.,TRBJ2-7,.,CARAGAGSYEQYF,TGTGCCAGGGCGGGCGCCGGCTCCTACGAGCAGTACTTC
TRBV7-2,.,TRBJ2-7,.,CASSFVPADYEQYF,TGTGCCAGCAGCTTTGTGCCAGCGGACTACGAGCAGTACTTC
TRBV7-9,.,TRBJ2-2,.,CASTPWGEEVTGELFF,TGTGCCAGCACCCCGTGGGGGGAGGAGGTCACCGGGGAGCTGTTTTTT
TRBV25-1,.,TRBJ2-5,.,CASSEWAGETQYF,TGTGCCAGCAGTGAATGGGCCGGGGAGACCCAGTACTTC
TRBV10-1,once,TRBJ1-1,.,CASSESLVTEAFF,TGCGCCAGCAGTGAGTCGTTGGTCACTGAAGCTTTCTTT
TRBV7-9,once,TRBJ1-5,.,CASSLDWSQPQHF,TGTGCCAGCAGCTTAGATTGGTCGCAGCCCCAGCATTTT
TRBV21-1,.,TRBJ2-7,.,CASSKGRAGEQYF,TGTGCCAGCAGCAAAGGCCGAGCGGGGGAGCAGTACTTC
TRBV30,.,TRBJ2-4,TRBD2,CAWSALIGTSGNIQYF,TGTGCCTGGAGCGCTCTGATCGGGACTAGTGGTAACATTCAGTACTTC
TRBV7-2,once,TRBJ1-6,TRBD1,CASRTGTGGNNSPLHF,TGTGCCAGCAGAACGGGGACAGGGGGGAATAATTCACCCCTCCACTTT